The rows below give T cell receptor beta chains drawn from one sample of a study of response to subunit inactivated influenza vaccine. One entry per CDR3 protein, called by TCRdb with MiXCR from the RT-PCR reads. The sample contains around 200,000 distinct CDR3 sequences, roughly 14% of which appear only once. Sequenced here: CD8+ T cells sorted from PBMCs, sampled less than 6 days after vaccination. The receptors derive from a middle-aged man who received an inactivated influenza vaccine. Both conserved end residues are part of each CDR3. Each record gives: J gene, D gene, clone size, V gene, CDR3 DNA, CDR3 protein. A D gene is named only where the DNA matches it firmly. Not every row has a clone size; where given, it reads once, few, many or a size class.

TRBJ1-6,-,-,TRBV15,TGTGCCACCAGCAGAGCGCGGGGGAACTATAATTCACCCCTCCACTTT,CATSRARGNYNSPLHF
TRBJ1-2,-,-,TRBV29-1,TGCAGCGTTGATCCCGGGACGGTCTATGGCTACACCTTC,CSVDPGTVYGYTF
TRBJ1-1,TRBD1,few,TRBV24-1,TGTGCCACCAGAGAAACAGGGGGCACTGAAGCTTTCTTT,CATRETGGTEAFF
TRBJ2-2,TRBD1,few,TRBV14,TGTGCCAGCAGCCCCTCGACAGGGTTCACCGGGGAGCTGTTTTTT,CASSPSTGFTGELFF
TRBJ2-1,TRBD2,many,TRBV10-3,TGTGCCATCAGTGACCACCTGGCTGGAGTTAATGGACTAGCGGGGCAAAATGAGCAGTTCTTC,CAISDHLAGVNGLAGQNEQFF
TRBJ2-7,-,-,TRBV28,TGTGCCAGCAGTCTAGCGCGTCACTCCTACGAGCAGTACTTC,CASSLARHSYEQYF
TRBJ2-1,TRBD1,-,TRBV11-1,TGTGCCAGCAGCTCAAACCGGAGGGACAGGGGGTCATCCAATGAGCAGTTCTTC,CASSSNRRDRGSSNEQFF
TRBJ2-2,-,many,TRBV29-1,TGCAGCGTTGAAAACAGGGTGGGGAACACCGGGGAGCTGTTTTTT,CSVENRVGNTGELFF
TRBJ2-7,-,-,TRBV10-3,TGTGCCACCTTACAGGAGTCCTACGAGCAGTACTTC,CATLQESYEQYF
TRBJ2-1,-,-,TRBV20-1,TGCAGTGCTAGAACCAGCCCACGGGAGCAGTTCTTC,CSARTSPREQFF
TRBJ1-5,-,few,TRBV19,TGTGCCAGTAGTATGGTGGTTTATAGCAATCAGCCCCAGCATTTT,CASSMVVYSNQPQHF
TRBJ2-5,-,few,TRBV28,TGTGCCAGCAGTAGAACCCCCGGGACATTACAAGAGACCCAGTACTTC,CASSRTPGTLQETQYF
TRBJ2-7,TRBD1,-,TRBV7-9,TGTGCCATTCCGGGGGACAGGGTTACCGAGCAGTACTTC,CAIPGDRVTEQYF
TRBJ1-1,TRBD1,-,TRBV5-4,TGTGCCAGCAGCTTCCCCGGGACAGGCACTGAAGCTTTCTTT,CASSFPGTGTEAFF
TRBJ2-5,-,few,TRBV11-1,TGTGCCAGCAGCTTAGTAGCAGGGAGTACGAGGGGAGTGGAGACCCAGTACTTC,CASSLVAGSTRGVETQYF
TRBJ1-2,TRBD1,few,TRBV6-5,TGTGCCAGCAGTTATGAATCCGGGACAGGGTATGGCTACACCTTC,CASSYESGTGYGYTF